This entry concerns a single T cell receptor (beta chain). The antigen remains unidentified. This sample is part of a study of cytomegalovirus exposure and HLA in healthy donors. General study points: Reported performance of the classifier showed diagnosis of cytomegalovirus status with high specificity and sensitivity. When a later analysis was performed, an Asian-associated ancestry cluster reportedly had fewer N-insertions than the roughly 670-donor mean. In a later analysis, at a false discovery rate of 0.05, some 15,000 TCR beta sequences were associated with HLA alleles.

CDR1 MDHEN and CDR2 SYDVKM come from the germline V gene. CDR3 size: 13 residues. V shed 6 bases, J shed 3 bases, and the junction held 3 bases outside the gene matches. Donors sampled were nominally healthy, though unrecorded immune exposures were likely. A multiplex PCR was run with 60 Vbeta primers and 13 Jbeta primers. The protocol was immunoSEQ multiplex PCR, while the TCRdb copy is restricted to in-frame clones and leaves out a portion. The table has 150,000 to 200,000 clones, roughly an eighth seen once. Sequences were obtained from PBMCs. This receptor was identified in a man aged 45 to 65 in good health and CMV-seropositive. The chain carries TRBV28 and TRBJ2-7; TRBD1 matches at 9 bases. CDR3: CASSWGQGYEQYV. CDR3 sequence (DNA): TGTGCCAGCAGCTGGGGACAGGGCTACGAGCAGTACGTC.